The 32 T cell receptor beta chains below all came from one sample that was sequenced in a study of T cell repertoires in cytomegalovirus infection. The antigens of these receptors remain unknown. Using its own MiXCR run on the reads, TCRdb lists one record per CDR3 protein. Of about 770,000 distinct CDR3 sequences listed, about 27% are singletons. The sample here was cultured CD8+ T cells from PBMCs, taken from culture after CMV antigen stimulation. The receptors here all came from a human donor in good health (CMV status not recorded). Some clones in this sample may be carry-over from other donors' samples.

This clonotype turned up a few times. The chain links TRBV27 to TRBJ1-5; the D gene is possibly TRBD1 (6 bases). Looked up from germline, CDR1 is MNHEY and CDR2 is SMNVEV (reference sequence). The CDR3 sequence is 14 residues long. With 5 bases removed from V and 5 bases from J, the gap between germline ends came to 13 bases. CDR3 protein: CASSGAGVYQPQHF. The CDR3 nucleotides are TGTGCCAGCAGTGGGGCAGGGGTTTATCAGCCCCAGCATTTT.

The CDR3 DNA is TGTGCCAGCAGCACCGGGACAGTGTGGGCTAGCACAGATACGCAGTATTTT. Its protein is CASSTGTVWASTDTQYF. The chain couples TRBV7-2 to TRBJ2-3, with TRBD1 identical over 7 bases. Germline V gene data show CDR1 as SGHTA and CDR2 as FQGNSA. The CDR3 covers 17 residues. The V gene end was trimmed by 5 bases and the J gene end by 0 bases; junction bases not matched to a gene: 11.

In this sample, this clonotype turned up a few times. This sequence joins TRBV20-1 and TRBJ1-3; a possible D gene is TRBD1 (6 bases). V was pared by 6 bases and J by 4 bases, with 16 bases between. Germline CDR1 DFQATT, CDR2 SNEGSKA (reference sequence). CDR3 size: 14 residues. This CDR3 reads CSAGDIREGNTIYF. In nucleotides, the CDR3 is TGCAGTGCAGGGGACATCCGAGAGGGAAACACCATATATTTT.

This clonotype was recorded a few times. The V and J genes are TRBV3-1 and TRBJ1-4; no clear D. The germline gives CDR1 LGHDT, CDR2 YNNKEL (reference sequence). V was trimmed by 1 base and J by 12 bases, leaving 18 bases between them. The length of the CDR3 is 15 residues. The chain's CDR3 is CASSQGFPPDLQLFF. As DNA, the CDR3 is TGTGCCAGCAGCCAAGGTTTTCCCCCAGATTTGCAACTGTTTTTT.

V usage is TRBV19 and J usage is TRBJ1-1; D unresolved. Trimming removed 2 bases from V and 2 bases from J, with 15 bases in between. CDR3 length: 16 amino acids. Germline assignment: CDR1 LNHDA and CDR2 SQIVND (reference sequence). The CDR3: CASSIQRGSVNTEAFF. The CDR3 DNA sequence: TGTGCCAGTAGTATACAACGGGGTTCGGTCAACACTGAAGCTTTCTTT.

This chain links TRBV6-2 or TRBV6-3 with TRBJ1-5, with 8 bases matching TRBD1. This CDR3 has 12 amino acids. V dropped 6 bases and J dropped 6; count of bases not matched to a gene: 1. The germline V gene encodes CDR1 MNHEY and CDR2 SVGEGT. CDR3 loop: CASRTGVQPQHF. The CDR3 nucleotides are TGTGCCAGCAGGACAGGGGTTCAGCCCCAGCATTTT.

This clonotype was seen only a few times. The rearrangement joins TRBV11-2 to TRBJ2-5; D perhaps matches TRBD2 (6 bases). V lost 4 bases, J lost 1 base, and 16 bases lay in between. The CDR3 sequence is 16 residues long. The germline V gene has CDR1 SGHAT and CDR2 FQNNGV. The CDR3 nucleotides read TGTGCCAGCAGCTCCGGTCTAGGCGGGGTCCAAGAGACCCAGTACTTC. Residues: CASSSGLGGVQETQYF.

The V gene is TRBV7-6, the J gene TRBJ2-3; D tentatively reads TRBD1 or TRBD2 (5 bases each). This CDR3 comprises 15 residues. Trimming took 6 bases from V and 0 from J, leaving 13 bases between them. Germline V lookup: CDR1 SGHVS, CDR2 FNYEAQ. The CDR3: CASSQSGTSTDTQYF. CDR3 in DNA: TGTGCCAGCAGTCAATCCGGGACGAGCACAGATACGCAGTATTTT.

V gene TRBV7-3 combines with J gene TRBJ2-3; TRBD2 agrees at 7 bases. With 4 bases clipped from V and 8 bases from J, the junction kept 6 bases outside the gene matches. The CDR3 has 13 residues. The germline CDR1 and CDR2 sequences are SGHTA and FQGTGA. Here the CDR3 reads CASSSGGGGTQYF. In nucleotides, the CDR3 is TGTGCCAGCAGCTCCGGCGGGGGAGGTACGCAGTATTTT. The full variable domain, completed using reference TRBV7-3 and TRBJ2-3, is GAGVSQTPSNKVTEKGKYVELRCDPISGHTALYWYRQSLGQGPEFLIYFQGTGAADDSGLPNDRFFAVRPEGSVSTLKIQRTERGDSAVYLCASSSGGGGTQYFGPGTRLTVL.

CDR3 amino acids: CASTGGFDYGYTF. The CDR3 region has the DNA TGTGCCAGTACTGGGGGCTTCGACTATGGCTACACCTTC. V usage is TRBV7-9 and J usage is TRBJ1-2, with a weak D call TRBD1 (6 bases). This CDR3 is 13 amino acids long. V lost 9 bases and J lost 3, with 14 bases in between. Per the germline V gene, CDR1 is SEHNR and CDR2 is FQNEAQ (reference sequence).

This clonotype was seen a few times. The chain carries TRBV7-8 and TRBJ2-5, with no clear D. CDR1 SGHVS and CDR2 FQNEAQ come from the germline V gene. Trimming pared 2 bases from V and 0 bases from J, leaving 13 bases between. CDR3 length equals 16 residues. DNA of the CDR3: TGTGCCAGCAGCTTACAGGTAGCTTCGTACCAAGAGACCCAGTACTTC. As protein: CASSLQVASYQETQYF.

The chain joins TRBV10-3 to TRBJ2-3, with D possibly being TRBD1 or TRBD2 (5 bases each). Trimming removed 8 bases at V and 6 bases at J, with 21 bases between. The CDR3 has 15 amino acids. Germline CDR1 is ENHRY and CDR2 is SYGVKD. DNA for the CDR3: TGTGCCATCGGGTCCCGGGACCCCAAGTTTGATACGCAGTATTTT. It encodes CAIGSRDPKFDTQYF.

V is TRBV4-1 and J is TRBJ1-1; 7 positions agree with TRBD1. Trimming at V came to 3 bases and at J to 1 base, leaving 8 bases not matched to a gene. The germline V gene encodes CDR1 MGHRA and CDR2 YSYEKL. The CDR3 runs to 16 residues. The CDR3, as DNA: TGCGCCAGCAGCCAGTGGACGCGGGACAGGAACACTGAAGCTTTCTTT. Translating it yields CASSQWTRDRNTEAFF.

This clonotype has at least ten counts. The chain links TRBV7-6 to TRBJ2-3; TRBD2 matches at 10 bases. The CDR3 totals 16 residues. V was pared by 6 bases and J by 6 bases, with 12 bases of the junction left unmatched. The V gene's germline CDR1 is SGHVS and CDR2 FNYEAQ. CDR3 bases: TGTGCCAGCAGTCTTGATAGCGGGGGGCCAGGGGATACGCAGTATTTT. Encoded protein: CASSLDSGGPGDTQYF.

This clonotype was detected a few times. The chain joins TRBV10-3 to TRBJ2-1; tentatively, D is TRBD2 (6 bases). V lost 0 bases, J lost 5 bases, and 17 bases lay in between. Per germline, CDR1 ENHRY and CDR2 SYGVKD. There are 17 residues in the CDR3. The DNA for the CDR3 is TGTGCCATCAGTGAGTCGATGGGGGAGGAGTGGCACAATGAGCAGTTCTTC. It translates to CAISESMGEEWHNEQFF.

This clonotype has a handful of counts. The V gene is TRBV15, the J gene TRBJ1-1; D is ambiguous. CDR1 is LNHNV, CDR2 YYDKDF, per germline (reference sequence). There are 13 residues in the CDR3. The ends were cut back, 1 base at V and 7 bases at J, with 10 bases in the middle. This chain's CDR3 is CATSRAGTDEAFF. Here the CDR3 DNA reads TGTGCCACCAGCAGAGCTGGCACAGATGAAGCTTTCTTT.

CDR3 in amino acids: CSVDTEPFTDTQYF. CDR3 sequence (DNA): TGCAGCGTTGATACAGAACCCTTCACAGATACGCAGTATTTT. The rearrangement joins TRBV29-1 to TRBJ2-3; D remains unclear. Germline V lookup: CDR1 SQVTM, CDR2 ANQGSEA. Trimming stripped 3 bases from V and 2 bases from J, with 12 bases between. This CDR3 spans 14 amino acids.

Concerning this clonotype: This may stem from a read error, because a much larger clone lies one nucleotide away. This chain links TRBV7-6 with TRBJ2-5, with 7 bases matching TRBD1. Per the germline V gene, CDR1 is SGHVS and CDR2 is FNYEAQ. CDR3 length equals 14 residues. The CDR3 DNA follows: TGTGCCTGCAGCTTAAGGGACAGCAAAGAGACCCAGTACTTC. Its protein product is CACSLRDSKETQYF. The full variable domain, rest sourced from reference TRBV7-6 and TRBJ2-5, is GAGVSQSPRYKVTKRGQDVALRCDPISGHVSLYWYRQALGQGPEFLTYFNYEAQQDKSGLPNDRFSAERPEGSISTLTIQRTEQRDSAMYRCACSLRDSKETQYFGPGTRLLVL.

This clonotype occurred once. It may be a read error: a sequence one base away is much more abundant. The rearrangement links TRBV7-2 to TRBJ1-5, with 9 bases lining up with TRBD1. Germline-derived CDR1 and CDR2 are SGHTA and FQGNSA. The CDR3 is 15 residues long. CDR3 amino acids: CVSRPTGGRNQPQHF. For the CDR3, the DNA is TGTGTCAGCAGACCTACAGGGGGCCGCAATCAGCCCCAGCATTTT.

The V call is TRBV28, the J call TRBJ2-7; a weak D match, TRBD1 (5 bases). Germline CDR1 and CDR2: MDHEN and SYDVKM. CDR3 length: 13 amino acids. The V and J ends lost 2 bases and 5 bases respectively, with 10 bases between them. The DNA of the CDR3 is TGTGCCAGCAGTTTAAGGGGTACGGACGAGCAGTACGTC. This codes for CASSLRGTDEQYV.

For this clonotype: A junction end diverges from the germline sequence, so it may reflect a read error. This rearrangement joins TRBV5-3 to TRBJ2-4; D is ambiguous. TRBV5-3 is assigned to the ORF class and has an uncertain function. The CDR3 is 16 amino acids. CDR3 protein: CASSLFGWSVKNIQYF. The CDR3 DNA is TGTGCCAGCAGCTTGTTTGGTTGGTCGGTCAAAAACATTCAGTACTTC.

This clonotype has ten or more counts. The rearrangement joins TRBV7-2 to TRBJ1-5; D is perhaps TRBD1 (6 bases). Germline loops: CDR1 SGHTA, CDR2 FQGNSA. The V end was cut by 6 bases, the J end by 6 bases, with 21 bases between. The CDR3 length is 16 residues. The CDR3 nucleotides read TGTGCCAGCAGTCAAAACCCGGGACAATTCACTCAGCCCCAGCATTTT. This gives the protein CASSQNPGQFTQPQHF.

V is TRBV6-1 and J is TRBJ2-2, with no clear D. Trimming left V 0 bases short and J 6 bases short, with 11 bases between. This CDR3 has 15 amino acids. Germline-derived CDR1 and CDR2 are MNHNS and SASEGT. DNA of the CDR3: TGTGCCAGCAGTGAAGCCGGAGCTTCGGCCGGGGAGCTGTTTTTT. It is translated as CASSEAGASAGELFF.

The chain uses TRBV7-9 and TRBJ2-5; a possible D gene is TRBD1 (5 bases). There are 14 residues in the CDR3. CDR1 is SEHNR and CDR2 is FQNEAQ in the germline V gene (reference sequence). The V end lost 7 bases, the J end lost 2 bases, and 14 bases lay between the germline ends. This CDR3 is CASMEKGAQETQYF. The CDR3 nucleotides are TGTGCCAGCATGGAGAAAGGGGCTCAAGAGACCCAGTACTTC.

This clonotype appeared a few times. V is TRBV6-6 and J is TRBJ1-1, with 9 bases that match TRBD1. The CDR3 sequence is 19 residues long. The germline V gene has CDR1 MNHNY and CDR2 SVGAGI (reference sequence). The J segment lost 3 bases and the V segment lost 2 bases, leaving 16 bases of the junction unmatched. The CDR3, as DNA: TGTGCCAGCAGTTACGACCGTTTAACAGGGGGCTTTATGTACACTGAAGCTTTCTTT. This encodes CASSYDRLTGGFMYTEAFF.

This clonotype was found a few times. This sequence joins TRBV6-1 and TRBJ2-3; no reliable D call. Germline V gene lookup returns CDR1 MNHNS and CDR2 SASEGT. The V end lost 5 bases, the J end lost 3 bases, and 12 bases lay between the germline ends. The CDR3 covers 14 residues. The CDR3 region is CASSSGLWTDTQYF. The CDR3 DNA reads as TGTGCCAGCAGTTCGGGCCTCTGGACAGATACGCAGTATTTT.

CDR3 sequence: CASSIGGLNTGELFF. CDR3 bases: TGTGCCAGTAGTATCGGGGGGCTGAACACCGGGGAGCTGTTTTTT. J is TRBJ2-2 and V is TRBV19; maybe TRBD2 (7 bases). Per germline, CDR1 LNHDA and CDR2 SQIVND (reference sequence). The CDR3 spans 15 residues. V was trimmed by 3 bases and J by 1 base, leaving 9 bases between them.

Details on this clonotype: An end of the junction does not agree with germline; a read error may underlie this. The chain combines TRBV5-3 with TRBJ2-5, with D tentatively TRBD1 or TRBD2 (6 bases each). TRBV5-3 is reported as an ORF; its role is uncertain. This CDR3 has 18 residues. CDR3 sequence reads: CASSLGGPQDIPQETQYF. The DNA for the CDR3 is TGTGCCAGCAGCTTGGGGGGCCCCCAGGACATCCCCCAAGAGACCCAGTACTTC.

The chain carries TRBV7-8 and TRBJ2-3, with D perhaps TRBD1 or TRBD2 (5 bases each). The CDR3 contains 14 residues. Trimming took off 5 bases at V and 4 bases at J, with 13 bases between the two ends. CDR1 is SGHVS and CDR2 is FQNEAQ in the germline V gene. This CDR3 is CASSPQVGADTQYF. The DNA for the CDR3 is TGTGCCAGCAGCCCTCAGGTGGGGGCAGATACGCAGTATTTT.

The rearrangement joins TRBV11-2 to TRBJ1-2, with TRBD1 as a possible D gene (5 bases). The CDR3 sequence is 15 residues long. The V and J ends lost 2 bases and 3 bases respectively, with 13 bases between them. Germline V gene lookup returns CDR1 SGHAT and CDR2 FQNNGV. The CDR3 DNA follows: TGTGCCAGCAGCTTAAGACGCGGGGGGGACTATGGCTACACCTTC. As protein: CASSLRRGGDYGYTF. The full variable domain, with the rest looked up from reference TRBV11-2 and TRBJ1-2, is EAGVAQSPRYKIIEKRQSVAFWCNPISGHATLYWYQQILGQGPKLLIQFQNNGVVDDSQLPKDRFSAERLKGVDSTLKIQPAKLEDSAVYLCASSLRRGGDYGYTFGSGTRLTVV.

The V and J genes are TRBV24-1 and TRBJ2-3, with D perhaps matching TRBD2 (5 bases). In germline, CDR1 is KGHDR, CDR2 SFDVKD. V was pared by 8 bases and J by 8 bases, with 25 bases between. The CDR3 contains 16 residues. The CDR3 DNA reads TGTGCCACCACCACTAGGTACACAGATTTCACGGGTACGCAGTATTTT. This encodes CATTTRYTDFTGTQYF.

This clonotype was detected a few times. The V call is TRBV20-1, the J call TRBJ1-2, with D hard to call. Looked up from germline, CDR1 is DFQATT and CDR2 is SNEGSKA (reference sequence). V shed 5 bases and J shed 0 bases, with 10 bases lying between them. The CDR3 totals 13 residues. The CDR3 sequence: CSADGPTNYGYTF. The DNA of the CDR3 is TGCAGTGCTGATGGTCCGACTAACTATGGCTACACCTTC.